These 18 T cell receptor beta chains share one sample of origin, sequenced in a study of response to subunit inactivated influenza vaccine. TCRdb analysed the RT-PCR reads with MiXCR anew, one entry per CDR3 protein. The sample has 630,000 or so distinct CDR3 sequences; 15% to 17% are singletons. The specimen comprised PBMCs from blood, sampled roughly 12 days after vaccination. All receptors derive from a man aged 45-60 years who received an inactivated influenza vaccine.

This clonotype turned up a few times. The genes are TRBV5-1 and TRBJ2-3; D is uncertain. Between the trimmed V and J ends, which lost 2 bases and 2 bases, there was a span of 9 bases. This CDR3 spans 14 amino acids. Germline CDR1 is SGHRS and CDR2 is YFSETQ. The CDR3 reads CASSFENPTDTQYF. The CDR3, as DNA: TGCGCCAGCAGCTTTGAAAATCCCACAGATACGCAGTATTTT.

The rearrangement links TRBV6-5 to TRBJ2-3; 7 bases fit TRBD1. J gave up 5 bases and V 10 bases, and 6 bases lay outside the gene matches. CDR3 length: 12 residues. Per the germline V gene, CDR1 is MNHEY and CDR2 is SVGAGI. CDR3 amino acids: CATGGLRDTQYF. The CDR3 coding sequence is TGTGCCACAGGGGGTTTGAGAGATACGCAGTATTTT.

Only a few counts were recorded for this clonotype. The CDR3 nucleotides are TGTGCCACCCGACCCACCATCTGGGAGCAGTACTTC. Translation gives CATRPTIWEQYF. The chain employs TRBV10-3 and TRBJ2-7, with D uncertain. The V end was cut by 10 bases, the J end by 7 bases, with 17 bases between. The V gene's germline CDR1 is ENHRY and CDR2 SYGVKD. The CDR3 length is 12 residues.

This rearrangement joins TRBV12-3 or TRBV12-4 to TRBJ1-1, with D tentatively TRBD1 (6 bases). Trimming removed 2 bases at V and 1 base at J, with 8 bases between. CDR3 length equals 14 residues. CDR3 residues: CASSLYRANTEAFF. DNA for the CDR3: TGTGCCAGCAGTTTATACAGGGCGAACACTGAAGCTTTCTTT.

There are a few counts of this clonotype. The CDR3 DNA sequence: TGTGCCAGCAGCCCAGTGGGACTAGCACTCTCCTACGAGCAGTACTTC. Protein: CASSPVGLALSYEQYF. The chain is built from TRBV7-9 and TRBJ2-7, with TRBD2 identical over 9 bases. The CDR3 has 16 residues. V shed 5 bases and J 0 bases; nucleotides not matched to a gene: 8. Germline CDR1 and CDR2: SEHNR and FQNEAQ (reference sequence).

The rearrangement joins TRBV9 to TRBJ2-1; 10 bases agree with TRBD2. Trimming at V came to 0 bases and at J to 9 bases, leaving 6 bases not matched to a gene. The CDR3 length is 15 residues. Per the germline V gene, CDR1 is SGDLS and CDR2 is YYNGEE. CDR3 amino acids: CASSVASGSWGEQFF. The CDR3 coding sequence is TGTGCCAGCAGCGTAGCTAGCGGGAGTTGGGGTGAGCAGTTCTTC. The full variable domain, with the rest looked up from reference TRBV9 and TRBJ2-1, is DSGVTQTPKHLITATGQRVTLRCSPRSGDLSVYWYQQSLDQGLQFLIQYYNGEERAKGNILERFSAQQFPDLHSELNLSSLELGDSALYFCASSVASGSWGEQFFGPGTRLTVL.

The rearrangement links TRBV19 to TRBJ2-7, with 7 positions matching TRBD2. V trimming: 6 bases; J trimming: 0 bases; junction bases outside the gene matches: 5. Germline V gene sequence: CDR1 LNHDA, CDR2 SQIVND (reference sequence). The CDR3 extends over 14 amino acids. The CDR3 is CASRSSGASYEQYF. The DNA for the CDR3 is TGTGCCAGTAGATCGAGCGGGGCCTCCTACGAGCAGTACTTC. The whole variable domain, filled in from reference TRBV19 and TRBJ2-7, reads DGGITQSPKYLFRKEGQNVTLSCEQNLNHDAMYWYRQDPGQGLRLIYYSQIVNDFQKGDIAEGYSVSREKKESFPLTVTSAQKNPTAFYLCASRSSGASYEQYFGPGTRLTVT.

This clonotype has just a few counts. This chain joins TRBV5-5 and TRBJ2-6, with D uncertain. The CDR3 has 18 residues. Trimming stripped 0 bases from V and 4 bases from J, with 17 bases between. Germline V gives CDR1 SGHKS, CDR2 YYEKEE (reference sequence). This CDR3 is CASSLEWPPSLGANVLTF. The CDR3 DNA reads TGTGCCAGCAGCTTGGAATGGCCTCCCAGTCTGGGGGCCAACGTCCTGACTTTC.

The chain combines TRBV20-1 with TRBJ1-2; no definite D call. This CDR3 has 13 amino acids. From germline, CDR1 is DFQATT and CDR2 SNEGSKA (reference sequence). V dropped 2 bases and J dropped 7 bases, with 14 bases sitting between them. This chain's CDR3 is CSARTVSIPGYTF. As DNA, the CDR3 is TGCAGTGCTAGAACGGTCTCCATCCCTGGCTACACCTTC.

The table lists this clonotype with a few counts. The chain has TRBV18 and TRBJ2-5; the D gene is possibly TRBD2 (6 bases). V was shortened by 3 bases and J by 5 bases, with 13 bases between the two germline ends. The CDR3 spans 14 residues. Germline V gives CDR1 KGHSH, CDR2 LQKENI. The CDR3 DNA sequence: TGTGCCAGCTCACCTTTGACTAGTTTGGAGACCCAGTACTTC. Translation: CASSPLTSLETQYF.

This clonotype occurred a few times. The chain joins TRBV7-2 to TRBJ1-6; no firm D call. V lost 7 bases, J lost 7 bases, and 14 bases lay in between. The CDR3 contains 14 residues. Germline CDR1 and CDR2: SGHTA and FQGNSA. Written as DNA, the CDR3 is TGTGCCAGCACCACTGGCGTCCTCAATTCACCCCTCCACTTT. Residues: CASTTGVLNSPLHF.

This clonotype was found a few times. The gene calls are TRBV7-2 and TRBJ1-2; TRBD1 matches at 8 bases. Germline V CDR1 and CDR2: SGHTA, FQGNSA. This CDR3 spans 14 amino acids. V lost 4 bases, J lost 5 bases, and 6 bases stayed unmatched. CDR3 protein: CASSSRDRRYGYTF. CDR3 bases: TGTGCCAGCAGCTCCCGGGACAGGAGATATGGCTACACCTTC.

Only a few counts were recorded for this clonotype. The V and J genes are TRBV6-2 or TRBV6-3 and TRBJ2-1; 12 positions match TRBD2. Germline V gene lookup returns CDR1 MNHEY and CDR2 SVGEGT. V was pared by 0 bases and J by 9 bases, with 6 bases of the junction left unmatched. The CDR3 contains 16 residues. As DNA, the CDR3 is TGTGCCAGCAGTTACTCCTCGACTAGCGGGAGTTCTGAGCAGTTCTTC. Encoded protein: CASSYSSTSGSSEQFF.

This clonotype appeared a few times. This chain uses TRBV6-5 with TRBJ1-4, with a possible D match to TRBD1 (6 bases). The V and J ends lost 2 bases and 3 bases respectively, with 10 bases between them. Germline CDR1 MNHEY, CDR2 SVGAGI. CDR3 length equals 15 residues. The CDR3 here is CASSYQGRANEKLFF. For the CDR3, the DNA is TGTGCCAGCAGTTACCAGGGGAGGGCTAATGAAAAACTGTTTTTT.

This clonotype was found a few times. This rearrangement joins TRBV12-3 or TRBV12-4 to TRBJ2-5; D possibly corresponds to TRBD2 (6 bases). The V gene lost 3 bases and the J gene lost 9 bases, with 14 bases spanning the gap. The CDR3 consists of 13 residues. This CDR3 reads CASSLDYQAAQYF. The DNA of the CDR3 is TGTGCCAGCAGTTTGGACTATCAAGCGGCCCAGTACTTC.

The chain uses TRBV6-2 or TRBV6-3 and TRBJ2-1; D may correspond to TRBD1 or TRBD2 (6 bases each). The germline V gene encodes CDR1 MNHEY and CDR2 SVGEGT. The CDR3 spans 17 residues. V was cut by 2 bases and J by 0 bases, with 14 bases left in between. The chain's CDR3 is CASSYPGAYISYNEQFF. The CDR3 DNA follows: TGTGCCAGCAGTTACCCGGGGGCCTATATCTCCTACAATGAGCAGTTCTTC.

This clonotype showed up just a few times. This rearrangement joins TRBV5-1 to TRBJ2-7; the D gene is possibly TRBD1 (6 bases). Trimming shortened V by 4 bases and J by 4 bases, and 15 bases separated the two germline ends. CDR3 size: 14 residues. The germline V gene has CDR1 SGHRS and CDR2 YFSETQ. CDR3 in amino acids: CASSPVRTGYEQYF. CDR3 in DNA: TGCGCCAGCAGCCCCGTCCGTACAGGGTACGAGCAGTACTTC. The entire variable domain, with the rest obtained from reference TRBV5-1 and TRBJ2-7, is as follows: KAGVTQTPRYLIKTRGQQVTLSCSPISGHRSVSWYQQTPGQGLQFLFEYFSETQRNKGNFPGRFSGRQFSNSRSEMNVSTLELGDSALYLCASSPVRTGYEQYFGPGTRLTVT.

The chain has TRBV10-3 and TRBJ1-1; D uncertain. Germline CDR1 and CDR2: ENHRY and SYGVKD. Trimming removed 3 bases from V and 1 base from J, with 12 bases in between. This CDR3 is 15 amino acids long. CDR3 sequence (DNA): TGTGCCATCAGTGAAGGTGGCCGGGGGAACACTGAAGCTTTCTTT. Protein sequence: CAISEGGRGNTEAFF.